One and the same sample provided the 22 T cell receptor beta chains below, sequenced in a study of cytomegalovirus exposure and HLA in healthy donors. 60 Vbeta and 13 Jbeta primers were used in PCR. Sequencing used immunoSEQ multiplex PCR; TCRdb keeps in-frame clones, though not all of them. The top ten hold 6% to 7% of the sample, which has 150,000 to 200,000 clones, around 79% seen once. Sequencing input: PBMCs. The receptors derive from a man aged 40-50 years in good health and CMV-seropositive.

This chain links TRBV6-6 with TRBJ1-2, with 9 positions matching TRBD1. The germline CDR1 and CDR2 sequences are MNHNY and SVGAGI (reference sequence). Unmatched junction bases numbered 5, after V lost 2 bases and J lost 4 bases. The CDR3 contains 15 residues. CDR3 DNA: TGTGCCAGCAGTTACACATCACAGGGGGCCTATGGCTACACCTTC. It translates to CASSYTSQGAYGYTF.

V and J are TRBV30 and TRBJ2-7, with D perhaps matching TRBD2 (5 bases). The germline CDR1 and CDR2 sequences are GTSNPN and SVGIG (reference sequence). Trimming removed 4 bases at V and 6 bases at J, with 13 bases between. The CDR3 is 12 residues long. The CDR3 protein is CAWTPTMGEQYF. The CDR3 DNA reads as TGTGCCTGGACCCCGACTATGGGCGAGCAGTACTTC.

J is TRBJ2-7 and V is TRBV6-5; a possible D gene is TRBD1 (5 bases). Germline V CDR1 and CDR2: MNHEY, SVGAGI. V lost 7 bases and J lost 7, with 17 bases in between. The CDR3 spans 13 residues. CDR3 nucleotides: TGTGCCAGCACCTCTGGGGCACCCAGGGAGCAGTACTTC. It is translated as CASTSGAPREQYF.

This chain uses TRBV6-1 with TRBJ2-4, with TRBD1 identical over 7 bases. Looked up from germline, CDR1 is MNHNS and CDR2 is SASEGT. The CDR3 length is 15 residues. V gave up 2 bases and J gave up 7 bases; unmatched junction bases: 8. Written as DNA, the CDR3 is TGTGCCAGCAGTGAAATGGGACAGAGATCGAACATTCAGTACTTC. Translation gives CASSEMGQRSNIQYF.

This rearrangement joins TRBV5-1 to TRBJ2-5, with 9 bases lining up with TRBD1. With the DNA end fitting TRBJ2-7 better, the J assignment may be wrong. The CDR3 is 15 amino acids. Germline CDR1 is SGHRS and CDR2 is YFSETQ. CDR3 sequence (DNA): TGCGCCAGCAGGAGAGACAGGGGGGGGTCCTACGAGCAGTACTTC. Protein: CASRRDRGGSYEQYF.

The rearrangement joins TRBV19 to TRBJ1-4; 9 nucleotides align to TRBD1. CDR3 length: 14 amino acids. Germline V gene data show CDR1 as LNHDA and CDR2 as SQIVND (reference sequence). V shed 5 bases, J shed 7 bases, and the junction held 5 bases outside the gene matches. The CDR3 here is CASSGTGYLEKLFF. As DNA, the CDR3 is TGTGCCAGTAGTGGGACAGGGTATCTTGAAAAACTGTTTTTT. The whole variable domain, remainder taken from reference TRBV19 and TRBJ1-4, is DGGITQSPKYLFRKEGQNVTLSCEQNLNHDAMYWYRQDPGQGLRLIYYSQIVNDFQKGDIAEGYSVSREKKESFPLTVTSAQKNPTAFYLCASSGTGYLEKLFFGSGTQLSVL.

The rearrangement joins TRBV25-1 to TRBJ2-4; 8 bases agree with TRBD1. This CDR3 is built from 15 residues. V lost 6 bases to trimming and J lost 8 bases; unmatched junction nucleotides: 12. Per the germline V gene, CDR1 is MGHDK and CDR2 is SYGVNS. CDR3 DNA sequence: TGTGCCAGCAGGGACAGGGAAGGGGTCGGGCACATTCAGTACTTC. It yields the protein CASRDREGVGHIQYF.

This chain uses TRBV6-1 with TRBJ2-4; D possibly corresponds to TRBD2 (6 bases). Germline loops: CDR1 MNHNS, CDR2 SASEGT. V lost 5 bases and J 6 bases, leaving 11 bases between the germline ends. This CDR3 contains 13 residues. CDR3 in amino acids: CASSQQRVNIQYF. CDR3 nucleotides: TGTGCCAGCAGTCAACAGCGGGTAAACATTCAGTACTTC.

The CDR3 is CASSIELGTQYF. CDR3 sequence (DNA): TGTGCCAGTAGTATAGAACTTGGGACCCAGTACTTC. The rearrangement joins TRBV19 to TRBJ2-5; D unresolved. Between the trimmed V and J ends, which lost 0 bases and 7 bases, there was a span of 6 bases. CDR1 and CDR2 from the germline V gene are LNHDA and SQIVND (reference sequence). This CDR3 spans 12 amino acids.

The chain has TRBV9 and TRBJ2-7; D is ambiguous. CDR3 length: 13 residues. Between the trimmed V and J ends, which lost 1 base and 3 bases, there was a span of 8 bases. In germline, CDR1 is SGDLS, CDR2 YYNGEE. CDR3 region: CASSVSGLYEQYF. The CDR3 DNA is TGTGCCAGCAGCGTATCTGGGCTCTACGAGCAGTACTTC.

V gene TRBV6-5 combines with J gene TRBJ1-2; possibly TRBD1 for D (6 bases). The CDR3 is made up of 13 amino acids. The V gene lost 6 bases and the J gene lost 2 bases, with 10 bases spanning the gap. CDR1 MNHEY and CDR2 SVGAGI come from the germline V gene. CDR3 coding DNA: TGTGCCAGCAGCCCGGACAGAAACTATGGCTACACCTTC. Translating it yields CASSPDRNYGYTF.

The V and J genes are TRBV6-1 and TRBJ1-3; D unresolved. The CDR3 extends over 15 amino acids. Trimming cost V 3 bases and J 0 bases, with 9 bases left between them. Germline values: CDR1 MNHNS, CDR2 SASEGT. CDR3 protein: CASSETIFSGNTIYF. The CDR3, as DNA: TGTGCCAGCAGTGAGACAATATTCTCTGGAAACACCATATATTTT.

A single count supports this clone. CDR3 DNA sequence: TGTGCCAGCAGCGCAACAGGCTCCCACTACGAGCAGTACTTC. This codes for CASSATGSHYEQYF. V usage is TRBV9 and J usage is TRBJ2-7; the D gene is possibly TRBD1 (5 bases). With 3 bases removed from V and 3 bases from J, the gap between germline ends came to 13 bases. The CDR3 is made up of 14 amino acids. CDR1 and CDR2 (germline): SGDLS, YYNGEE.

The V call is TRBV29-1, the J call TRBJ2-5; D might be TRBD2 (6 bases). The CDR3 is 13 residues long. V lost 3 bases, J lost 5 bases, and 13 bases lay in between. The germline CDR1 and CDR2 sequences are SQVTM and ANQGSEA. In DNA form, the CDR3 reads TGCAGCGTTGACGTCCCTGGAGGGGAGACCCAGTACTTC. It is translated as CSVDVPGGETQYF. Looking up the rest from reference TRBV29-1 and TRBJ2-5 gives the full variable domain: SAVISQKPSRDICQRGTSLTIQCQVDSQVTMMFWYRQQPGQSLTLIATANQGSEATYESGFVIDKFPISRPNLTFSTLTVSNMSPEDSSIYLCSVDVPGGETQYFGPGTRLLVL.

This clone appeared a single time. The chain joins TRBV19 to TRBJ2-7; 7 bases are a match to TRBD2. This CDR3 is 14 amino acids long. The germline CDR1 and CDR2 sequences are LNHDA and SQIVND (reference sequence). V lost 5 bases and J lost 0; bases outside the gene matches: 4. CDR3 nucleotide sequence: TGTGCCAGTAGTTCAAGCGGGAACTCCTACGAGCAGTACTTC. This codes for CASSSSGNSYEQYF.

The chain has TRBV18 and TRBJ1-1; 7 bases fit TRBD1. The CDR3 totals 15 residues. Germline V lookup: CDR1 KGHSH, CDR2 LQKENI. V trimming: 4 bases; J trimming: 1 base; junction bases outside the gene matches: 6. The CDR3 DNA follows: TGTGCCAGCTCACTCTCAGGGACAGAGAACACTGAAGCTTTCTTT. This sequence encodes CASSLSGTENTEAFF.

V and J are TRBV6-5 and TRBJ2-7, with 7 bases lining up with TRBD2. Trimming cost V 4 bases and J 4 bases; bases outside gene matches: 10. Germline V gene data show CDR1 as MNHEY and CDR2 as SVGAGI. The CDR3 loop spans 15 amino acids. CDR3 DNA sequence: TGTGCCAGCAGTTTTGGGACTACCTATTCTTACGAGCAGTACTTC. Encoded protein: CASSFGTTYSYEQYF.

The chain joins TRBV5-1 to TRBJ2-7, with D maybe TRBD2 (7 bases). V was pared by 4 bases and J by 5 bases, with 16 bases between. Germline V gene lookup returns CDR1 SGHRS and CDR2 YFSETQ. The CDR3 has 14 amino acids. The DNA for the CDR3 is TGCGCCAGCAGCCCATGGGGGGGGGCTGACGAGCAGTACTTC. The encoded protein is CASSPWGGADEQYF.

The chain joins TRBV10-3 to TRBJ2-3; the D gene is possibly TRBD2 (7 bases). The V gene lost 6 bases and the J gene lost 3 bases, with 19 bases spanning the gap. Germline CDR1 is ENHRY and CDR2 is SYGVKD. The CDR3 sequence is 16 residues long. CDR3 DNA sequence: TGTGCCATCAGGGATGCACGGGGGAGGGGGACAGATACGCAGTATTTT. Its translation is CAIRDARGRGTDTQYF.

The chain joins TRBV9 to TRBJ2-5; 7 bases line up with TRBD2. Germline trimming cut 0 bases from V and 3 bases from J; bases unmatched to any gene: 8. CDR3 size: 16 residues. CDR1 SGDLS and CDR2 YYNGEE come from the germline V gene. CDR3 sequence: CASSVGVGGPEETQYF. CDR3 nucleotides: TGTGCCAGCAGCGTAGGGGTGGGAGGGCCAGAAGAGACCCAGTACTTC.

The CDR3 here is CASSGGTSGRAAYEQYF. The CDR3, as DNA: TGTGCCAGCAGTGGCGGGACTAGCGGGAGGGCCGCCTACGAGCAGTACTTC. The chain links TRBV25-1 to TRBJ2-7; TRBD2 aligns across 16 bases. CDR1 is MGHDK and CDR2 is SYGVNS in the germline V gene. CDR3 size: 17 residues. V was pared by 4 bases and J by 2 bases, with 5 bases of the junction left unmatched.

The chain couples TRBV5-1 to TRBJ1-1; no firm D call. Germline values: CDR1 SGHRS, CDR2 YFSETQ. Trimming shortened V by 0 bases and J by 1 base, and 10 bases separated the two germline ends. The CDR3 consists of 15 residues. This chain's CDR3 is CASSLAISENTEAFF. The CDR3 DNA sequence: TGCGCCAGCAGCTTGGCCATTTCAGAGAACACTGAAGCTTTCTTT.